Below are 27 T cell receptor beta chains sequenced from a single sample in a study of T cell responses to AZD1222 COVID-19 vaccine. TCRdb's table, derived via immunoSEQ multiplex PCR, lists solely in-frame clones and lacks some. The data contain tens of thousands of clones, 82% of them singletons. The source was peripheral blood, collected on day 0 of AZD1222 vaccination. These receptors came from an adult in good health.

This clone was recorded once. In DNA, the CDR3 is TGCGCCAGCAGCCAACGGGGGAGTAGCTACAATGAGCAGTTCTTC. Protein: CASSQRGSSYNEQFF. The chain carries TRBV4-1 and TRBJ2-1; tentatively, D is TRBD2 (6 bases). The CDR3 is 15 residues long. Germline assignment: CDR1 MGHRA and CDR2 YSYEKL. The V end was cut by 2 bases, the J end by 3 bases, with 11 bases between.

The gene calls are TRBV18 and TRBJ2-1; D is perhaps TRBD2 (6 bases). V lost 3 bases and J lost 4, with 10 bases in between. The CDR3 contains 14 residues. Germline V gives CDR1 KGHSH, CDR2 LQKENI. The CDR3 here is CASSPKAGYNEQFF. The CDR3, as DNA: TGTGCCAGCTCACCTAAAGCGGGTTACAATGAGCAGTTCTTC.

The chain links TRBV20-1 to TRBJ2-7; D not resolved. Germline loops: CDR1 DFQATT, CDR2 SNEGSKA (reference sequence). The CDR3 covers 11 residues. V lost 0 bases, J lost 3 bases, and 3 bases lay in between. CDR3 nucleotide sequence: TGCAGTGCTAGAGAACGCTACGAGCAGTACTTC. The encoded protein is CSARERYEQYF.

This clone was picked up one time. The chain employs TRBV7-8 and TRBJ2-1; TRBD2 agrees at 13 bases. Germline V gene sequence: CDR1 SGHVS, CDR2 FQNEAQ. This CDR3 has 17 residues. V dropped 5 bases and J dropped 0; count of bases not matched to a gene: 4. The CDR3 protein is CASSTRTSGGSYNEQFF. CDR3 DNA sequence: TGTGCCAGCAGCACCCGGACTAGCGGGGGCTCCTACAATGAGCAGTTCTTC.

The chain couples TRBV30 to TRBJ1-6, with D hard to call. The germline V gene encodes CDR1 GTSNPN and CDR2 SVGIG (reference sequence). The CDR3 is 14 residues long. Trimming removed 1 base from V and 9 bases from J, with 13 bases in between. The CDR3 is CAWSEDPTGSPLHF. CDR3 nucleotides: TGTGCCTGGAGTGAGGACCCGACGGGTTCACCCCTCCACTTT. Full variable domain (rest looked up from reference TRBV30 and TRBJ1-6): SQTIHQWPATLVQPVGSPLSLECTVEGTSNPNLYWYRQAAGRGLQLLFYSVGIGQISSEVPQNLSASRPQDRQFILSSKKLLLSDSGFYLCAWSEDPTGSPLHFGNGTRLTVT.

The V call is TRBV4-3, the J call TRBJ1-2; no reliable D call. CDR1 LGHNA and CDR2 YSLEER come from the germline V gene. V was trimmed by 1 base and J by 6 bases, leaving 18 bases between them. The CDR3 consists of 16 residues. The CDR3 DNA is TGCGCCAGCAGCCAAGGTCGGGTAGGGTCCCCTGATGGCTACACCTTC. This gives the protein CASSQGRVGSPDGYTF.

This sequence joins TRBV6-5 and TRBJ2-7, with 8 positions matching TRBD1. V lost 10 bases, J lost 5 bases, and 10 bases stayed unmatched. The CDR3 runs 13 residues. CDR1 and CDR2 (germline): MNHEY, SVGAGI. The DNA of the CDR3 is TGTGCCACCCTCCGATGGACAGGGAACGAGCAGTACTTC. It codes for CATLRWTGNEQYF.

This clone was observed at least ten times. This same CDR3 is encoded by further DNA sequences in the sample. The gene calls are TRBV2 and TRBJ1-5, with D possibly TRBD1 on 5 matching bases. V gave up 0 bases and J gave up 7 bases, with 13 bases separating them. CDR1 and CDR2 (germline): SNHLY, FYNNEI. This CDR3 region has 15 residues. In nucleotides, the CDR3 is TGTGCCAGCAGTGAAGCTCGCGGGGCCGGGCAGCCCCAGCATTTT. Encoded protein: CASSEARGAGQPQHF.

This clone was recorded a few times. The CDR3 DNA follows: TGTGCCAGCAGTTCCCCCTCAGGGAGGGGTGGCTACACCTTC. Protein: CASSSPSGRGGYTF. J is TRBJ1-2 and V is TRBV6-5; D is perhaps TRBD1 (5 bases). V was pared by 4 bases and J by 7 bases, with 16 bases between. The germline V gene encodes CDR1 MNHEY and CDR2 SVGAGI. This CDR3 is built from 14 residues.

The chain employs TRBV5-4 and TRBJ1-1; the match to TRBD1 covers 7 bases. V trimming: 4 bases; J trimming: 6 bases; junction bases outside the gene matches: 12. CDR1 and CDR2 (germline): SGHNT, YYREEE (reference sequence). The CDR3 consists of 15 residues. DNA of the CDR3: TGTGCCAGCAGCGGTGACAGGGTCTCAGTGTCTGAAGCTTTCTTT. Translated, it gives CASSGDRVSVSEAFF.

The chain is built from TRBV6-5 and TRBJ2-7; 14 nucleotides match TRBD2. The germline V gene has CDR1 MNHEY and CDR2 SVGAGI. CDR3 length: 14 amino acids. Germline trimming cut 9 bases from V and 6 bases from J; bases unmatched to any gene: 7. CDR3 sequence (DNA): TGTGCCAGTTGGACTAGCGGGAGGAAGGGCGAGCAGTACTTC. Protein: CASWTSGRKGEQYF.

V usage is TRBV20-1 and J usage is TRBJ2-1, with no clear D. CDR1 is DFQATT and CDR2 is SNEGSKA in the germline V gene (reference sequence). The CDR3 loop spans 10 amino acids. The DNA for the CDR3 is TGCAGCCCCTCCTACAATGAGCAGTTCTTC. The encoded protein is CSPSYNEQFF.

V gene TRBV19 combines with J gene TRBJ2-7; D possibly corresponds to TRBD2 (6 bases). The CDR3 is made up of 13 amino acids. The V end lost 0 bases, the J end lost 4 bases, and 7 bases lay between the germline ends. Per germline, CDR1 LNHDA and CDR2 SQIVND (reference sequence). The CDR3, as DNA: TGTGCCAGTAGTATAGAGGCGGGGTACGAGCAGTACTTC. Translating gives CASSIEAGYEQYF.

The chain is built from TRBV24-1 and TRBJ1-1; 7 nucleotides line up with TRBD1. The V segment lost 2 bases and the J segment 3 bases; nucleotides outside the gene matches: 17. CDR1 KGHDR and CDR2 SFDVKD come from the germline V gene. CDR3 length: 19 amino acids. The CDR3 region has the DNA TGTGCCACCAGTGATTCAGGGGGGCGCGGGATCGAAGAGGACACTGAAGCTTTCTTT. Its protein is CATSDSGGRGIEEDTEAFF.

The rearrangement joins TRBV4-1 to TRBJ1-3, with TRBD1 as a possible D gene (5 bases). Germline CDR1 and CDR2: MGHRA and YSYEKL. Trimming cost V 2 bases and J 1 base, with 9 bases left between them. The CDR3 has 15 amino acids. In nucleotides, the CDR3 is TGCGCCAGCAGCCAATTAGGGGATTCTGGAAACACCATATATTTT. Protein: CASSQLGDSGNTIYF.

A single count supports this clone. The chain recombines TRBV5-4 with TRBJ1-2; 8 bases match TRBD1. CDR3 length equals 12 residues. V trimming: 4 bases; J trimming: 13 bases; junction bases outside the gene matches: 9. The germline CDR1 and CDR2 sequences are SGHNT and YYREEE (reference sequence). The CDR3 DNA reads TGTGCCAGCAGCCCAGGACAGGGTTTCGTCACCTTC. Translated: CASSPGQGFVTF.

V is TRBV20-1 and J is TRBJ2-1, with 7 positions matching TRBD1. This CDR3 has 15 residues. J lost 4 bases, V lost 6 bases, and 12 bases had no gene match. The germline V gene has CDR1 DFQATT and CDR2 SNEGSKA (reference sequence). Here the CDR3 DNA reads TGCAGTGCCAGTCCCACAGGGGTCATATACAATGAGCAGTTCTTC. Its translation: CSASPTGVIYNEQFF.

The V call is TRBV5-4, the J call TRBJ2-7, with D perhaps matching TRBD1 (5 bases). Trimming removed 0 bases from V and 2 bases from J, with 9 bases in between. Germline V gives CDR1 SGHNT, CDR2 YYREEE (reference sequence). The CDR3 is 14 amino acids. The CDR3: CASSLGGRTYEQYF. CDR3 DNA sequence: TGTGCCAGCAGCTTGGGGGGCCGGACCTACGAGCAGTACTTC.

This chain joins TRBV9 and TRBJ2-2; D remains ambiguous. Germline CDR1 reads SGDLS; CDR2 reads YYNGEE. The CDR3 length is 15 residues. V lost 0 bases, J lost 1 base, and 7 bases lay in between. The CDR3 is CASSVGRRNTGELFF. For the CDR3, the DNA is TGTGCCAGCAGCGTAGGCCGGAGGAACACCGGGGAGCTGTTTTTT.

The V and J genes are TRBV7-9 and TRBJ1-5; 10 positions match TRBD1. The CDR3 spans 14 residues. Germline lookup yields CDR1 SEHNR and CDR2 FQNEAQ (reference sequence). J lost 6 bases, V lost 4 bases, and 3 bases had no gene match. The CDR3 DNA sequence: TGTGCCAGCAGCTCCGGGACAGGGGCTCAGCCCCAGCATTTT. Encoded protein: CASSSGTGAQPQHF.

The CDR3 DNA is TGCAGTGCTAGTGGGACGGGGAATGAGCAGTTCTTC. It translates to CSASGTGNEQFF. The rearrangement joins TRBV20-1 to TRBJ2-1, with D perhaps TRBD1 or TRBD2 (5 bases each). Germline lookup yields CDR1 DFQATT and CDR2 SNEGSKA (reference sequence). The CDR3 has 12 amino acids. The germline V and J ends were trimmed by 3 bases and 7 bases, with 10 bases remaining between them.

The chain has TRBV19 and TRBJ1-1, with D perhaps TRBD1 (5 bases). Trimming cost V 1 base and J 4 bases, with 13 bases left between them. CDR1 is LNHDA, CDR2 SQIVND, per germline (reference sequence). CDR3 length equals 15 residues. CDR3 region: CASSIGGTAGTEAFF. DNA for the CDR3: TGTGCCAGTAGTATAGGCGGGACGGCTGGCACTGAAGCTTTCTTT.

The gene calls are TRBV6-4 and TRBJ1-6, with a tentative D call TRBD1 (5 bases). This CDR3 comprises 13 residues. From germline, CDR1 is MRHNA and CDR2 SNTAGT. CDR3 sequence: CGVKLGGNSPLHF. In DNA, the CDR3 is TGTGGGGTGAAGTTGGGGGGAAATTCACCCCTCCACTTT.

In this sample, this clone turned up once. This chain joins TRBV20-1 and TRBJ1-2; the D gene is possibly TRBD1 (6 bases). The germline V and J ends were trimmed by 4 bases and 6 bases, with 9 bases remaining between them. The CDR3 contains 11 residues. Per germline, CDR1 DFQATT and CDR2 SNEGSKA (reference sequence). The CDR3 DNA follows: TGCAGTGCTAAAACAGGGAATGGCTACACCTTC. This encodes CSAKTGNGYTF.

The rearrangement uses TRBV2 and TRBJ2-3; TRBD1 is a possible D gene (6 bases). The CDR3 covers 16 residues. The germline V gene has CDR1 SNHLY and CDR2 FYNNEI. Trimming took 7 bases from V and 1 from J, leaving 18 bases between them. The CDR3 DNA is TGTGCCAGCAAATACGAGTACAGGGTTGGCACAGATACGCAGTATTTT. Its translation is CASKYEYRVGTDTQYF.

This rearrangement joins TRBV19 to TRBJ2-1; 8 bases line up with TRBD2. V trimming: 6 bases; J trimming: 9 bases; junction bases outside the gene matches: 13. From germline, CDR1 is LNHDA and CDR2 SQIVND (reference sequence). The CDR3 contains 15 residues. CDR3 sequence reads: CASSPGIAGRSEQFF. In DNA, the CDR3 is TGTGCCAGTAGCCCCGGGATAGCGGGACGTAGTGAGCAGTTCTTC.

This rearrangement joins TRBV29-1 to TRBJ1-2; a possible D gene is TRBD1 (6 bases). V was pared by 4 bases and J by 8 bases, with 14 bases between. The CDR3 has 12 amino acids. Germline V CDR1 and CDR2: SQVTM, ANQGSEA. This CDR3 is CSVGGQGQGYTF. Written as DNA, the CDR3 is TGCAGCGTTGGTGGCCAGGGGCAGGGCTACACCTTC.